The rows below give T cell receptor beta chains drawn from one sample of a study of blood T cell repertoires in COVID-19. The method was immunoSEQ multiplex PCR; TCRdb's version includes in-frame clones alone and lacks a portion of them. This sample carries approximately 360,000 clones, approximately 90% of them seen once, and the ten largest clones take roughly 0.97%. The sample was PBMCs or T cells enriched from blood (not recorded which). The receptors come from a woman under 40 with acute COVID-19. Each CDR3 is given with its conserved first and last residue. Each record gives: J gene, D gene, clone size, V gene, CDR3 protein, CDR3 DNA. A D gene is named only where the DNA matches it firmly. A clone size is listed for some rows: how often the clone was seen (once, few, many), or a class if it is expanded.

>TRBJ1-1|.|once|TRBV10-2
CASIEGNRVNTEAFF
TGCGCCAGCATCGAAGGTAACAGGGTGAACACTGAAGCTTTCTTT
>TRBJ2-7|.|.|TRBV7-9
CASSPPLPGFNEQYF
TGTGCCAGCAGCCCGCCACTTCCGGGGTTTAACGAGCAGTACTTC
>TRBJ1-5|TRBD1|.|TRBV7-2
CASSTYRGLSNQPQHF
TGTGCCAGCAGCACCTACAGGGGGCTGAGCAATCAGCCCCAGCATTTT
>TRBJ1-2|.|.|TRBV9
CASSAQSQGSDGYTF
TGTGCCAGCAGCGCCCAAAGCCAGGGATCGGATGGCTACACCTTC
>TRBJ1-1|.|.|TRBV4-1
CASSPHEEGDTEAFF
TGCGCCAGCAGCCCCCATGAGGAAGGGGACACTGAAGCTTTCTTT
>TRBJ2-3|TRBD2|.|TRBV2
CASSVGLAGDTDTQYF
TGTGCCAGCAGCGTGGGACTAGCGGGGGACACAGATACGCAGTATTTT
>TRBJ1-2|TRBD1|.|TRBV7-3
CASSLTPRTGYTF
TGTGCCAGCAGCTTAACGCCTAGGACAGGGTACACCTTC
>TRBJ1-1|TRBD1|once|TRBV28
CAGSTGQNTEAFF
TGTGCCGGATCGACAGGGCAGAACACTGAAGCTTTCTTT
>TRBJ1-1|TRBD1|.|TRBV7-2
CASSTRQGGDTEAFF
TGTGCCAGCAGCACCCGACAGGGAGGTGACACTGAAGCTTTCTTT
>TRBJ2-1|TRBD1|.|TRBV18
CASSPTGGYNEQFF
TGTGCCAGCTCACCTACAGGGGGGTACAATGAGCAGTTCTTC
>TRBJ2-7|TRBD1|once|TRBV2
CASIVAGGYEQYF
TGTGCCAGCATTGTTGCAGGGGGCTACGAGCAGTACTTC
>TRBJ1-5|TRBD1|.|TRBV5-8
CASSLGNDRGGQPQHF
TGTGCCAGCAGCTTGGGAAACGACAGGGGAGGTCAGCCCCAGCATTTT
>TRBJ2-7|.|.|TRBV6-5
CASSYKTGPYEQYF
TGTGCCAGCAGTTACAAGACAGGACCCTACGAGCAGTACTTC
>TRBJ1-5|TRBD1|.|TRBV9
CASSVAWDRNQPQHF
TGTGCCAGCAGCGTAGCTTGGGACAGAAATCAGCCCCAGCATTTT
>TRBJ1-1|TRBD1|.|TRBV24-1
CATSGGQGGLAEAFF
TGTGCCACCAGTGGGGGACAGGGAGGTTTAGCTGAAGCTTTCTTT
>TRBJ2-1|TRBD2|.|TRBV7-9
CASSLRTSGGYNEQFF
TGTGCCAGCAGCCTGCGGACTAGCGGGGGTTACAATGAGCAGTTCTTC
>TRBJ1-5|.|.|TRBV5-8
CASMGRLVSPQHF
TGTGCCAGCATGGGGAGGTTAGTTTCTCCCCAGCATTTT
>TRBJ2-2|TRBD1|few|TRBV24-1
CATSRTGANTGELFF
TGTGCCACCAGCAGGACAGGGGCTAACACCGGGGAGCTGTTTTTT
>TRBJ1-1|.|.|TRBV5-1
CASSLTGNTEAFF
TGCGCCAGCAGCCTGACGGGGAACACTGAAGCTTTCTTT
>TRBJ1-6|.|.|TRBV6-5
CASSPGASNSPLHF
TGTGCCAGCAGTCCAGGGGCGTCCAATTCACCCCTCCACTTT
>TRBJ2-2|TRBD2|.|TRBV6-2/TRBV6-3
CASSPGGRDTGELFF
TGTGCCAGCAGCCCGGGGGGGCGGGACACCGGGGAGCTGTTTTTT
>TRBJ1-5|.|.|TRBV6-5
CASSYSPSQPQHF
TGTGCCAGCAGTTACTCGCCTAGTCAGCCCCAGCATTTT
>TRBJ2-7|.|.|TRBV28
CASTFQQGDEQYF
TGTGCCAGCACCTTCCAACAGGGTGACGAGCAGTACTTC
>TRBJ2-3|TRBD1|.|TRBV29-1
CSVEEWQGARDTQYF
TGCAGCGTTGAAGAGTGGCAGGGGGCTAGAGATACGCAGTATTTT
>TRBJ1-6|TRBD1|.|TRBV27
CASSSPDRGQVGPLHF
TGTGCCAGCAGTTCTCCCGACAGGGGGCAAGTAGGACCCCTCCACTTT
>TRBJ1-2|TRBD1|.|TRBV18
CASSRLSGTGVGYTF
TGTGCCAGCTCAAGATTATCCGGGACAGGGGTCGGCTACACCTTC
>TRBJ1-5|.|.|TRBV18
CASSPGRVSDQPQHF
TGTGCCAGCTCACCAGGCAGGGTGAGTGATCAGCCCCAGCATTTT
>TRBJ1-6|.|.|TRBV6-5
CASTEGTWTNSPLHF
TGTGCCAGCACCGAAGGGACATGGACGAATTCACCCCTCCACTTT
>TRBJ2-3|TRBD2|once|TRBV19
CASSIVFSGGGTDTQYF
TGTGCCAGTAGTATAGTATTCAGCGGGGGGGGCACAGATACGCAGTATTTT
>TRBJ1-2|.|.|TRBV7-9
CASSPKEAGGEYGYTF
TGTGCCAGCAGCCCGAAGGAGGCTGGGGGGGAGTATGGCTACACCTTC
>TRBJ2-2|.|.|TRBV29-1
CSVDSLGNTGELFF
TGCAGCGTTGATTCACTAGGGAACACCGGGGAGCTGTTTTTT
>TRBJ2-1|TRBD2|.|TRBV24-1
CATSDSPGRGGSYNEQFF
TGTGCCACCAGTGATTCCCCAGGGCGGGGGGGCTCCTACAATGAGCAGTTCTTC
>TRBJ2-1|TRBD1|.|TRBV5-1
CASSLFLGQGAASEQFF
TGCGCCAGCAGCTTGTTTTTGGGACAGGGGGCCGCCAGTGAGCAGTTCTTC
>TRBJ2-3|TRBD1|once|TRBV7-2
CASSPQRSGGADTQYF
TGTGCCAGCAGCCCACAGCGCTCAGGGGGCGCAGATACGCAGTATTTT
>TRBJ1-2|.|.|TRBV29-1
CSVVAGSNYGYTF
TGCAGCGTTGTCGCAGGGTCGAACTATGGCTACACCTTC
>TRBJ2-3|.|.|TRBV21-1
CASSKEWRRPGGAGDTQYF
TGTGCCAGCAGCAAAGAGTGGCGGAGGCCGGGGGGCGCAGGGGATACGCAGTATTTT
>TRBJ2-5|.|.|TRBV12-3/TRBV12-4
CASRDRQQETQYF
TGTGCCAGCAGGGACAGACAACAAGAGACCCAGTACTTC
>TRBJ2-7|.|once|TRBV12-3/TRBV12-4
CASSRVEQYF
TGTGCCAGCAGCAGGGTAGAGCAGTACTTC
>TRBJ2-7|TRBD1|.|TRBV5-1
CASSLGQGAGWQYF
TGCGCCAGCAGCCTGGGGCAGGGGGCGGGTTGGCAGTACTTC
>TRBJ1-2|.|.|TRBV29-1
CSVPDRPDNYGYTF
TGCAGCGTCCCGGACAGACCTGATAACTATGGCTACACCTTC
>TRBJ2-7|TRBD1|.|TRBV6-5
CASSYNRGRNEQYF
TGTGCCAGCAGTTACAACAGGGGGCGGAACGAGCAGTACTTC
>TRBJ1-1|.|.|TRBV27
CASTSWDTMNTEAFF
TGTGCCAGCACGTCCTGGGACACCATGAACACTGAAGCTTTCTTT
>TRBJ2-7|.|.|TRBV5-6
CASSLLEQYF
TGTGCCAGCAGCTTGTTAGAGCAGTACTTC
>TRBJ2-6|TRBD1|.|TRBV5-5
CASSATGVRGANVLTF
TGTGCCAGCAGCGCTACAGGGGTTCGTGGGGCCAACGTCCTGACTTTC
>TRBJ2-1|.|.|TRBV9
CASSGRGAYNEQFF
TGTGCCAGCAGCGGACGAGGTGCCTACAATGAGCAGTTCTTC
>TRBJ2-7|.|.|TRBV5-1
CASSWGGGSYEQYF
TGCGCCAGCAGCTGGGGTGGGGGGTCCTACGAGCAGTACTTC
>TRBJ1-6|.|.|TRBV3-1/TRBV3-2
CASSPGYNSPLHF
TGTGCCAGCAGCCCGGGCTATAATTCACCCCTCCACTTT
>TRBJ1-3|TRBD1|.|TRBV19
CASSGQGTSGNTIYF
TGTGCCAGTAGTGGACAGGGAACCTCTGGAAACACCATATATTTT